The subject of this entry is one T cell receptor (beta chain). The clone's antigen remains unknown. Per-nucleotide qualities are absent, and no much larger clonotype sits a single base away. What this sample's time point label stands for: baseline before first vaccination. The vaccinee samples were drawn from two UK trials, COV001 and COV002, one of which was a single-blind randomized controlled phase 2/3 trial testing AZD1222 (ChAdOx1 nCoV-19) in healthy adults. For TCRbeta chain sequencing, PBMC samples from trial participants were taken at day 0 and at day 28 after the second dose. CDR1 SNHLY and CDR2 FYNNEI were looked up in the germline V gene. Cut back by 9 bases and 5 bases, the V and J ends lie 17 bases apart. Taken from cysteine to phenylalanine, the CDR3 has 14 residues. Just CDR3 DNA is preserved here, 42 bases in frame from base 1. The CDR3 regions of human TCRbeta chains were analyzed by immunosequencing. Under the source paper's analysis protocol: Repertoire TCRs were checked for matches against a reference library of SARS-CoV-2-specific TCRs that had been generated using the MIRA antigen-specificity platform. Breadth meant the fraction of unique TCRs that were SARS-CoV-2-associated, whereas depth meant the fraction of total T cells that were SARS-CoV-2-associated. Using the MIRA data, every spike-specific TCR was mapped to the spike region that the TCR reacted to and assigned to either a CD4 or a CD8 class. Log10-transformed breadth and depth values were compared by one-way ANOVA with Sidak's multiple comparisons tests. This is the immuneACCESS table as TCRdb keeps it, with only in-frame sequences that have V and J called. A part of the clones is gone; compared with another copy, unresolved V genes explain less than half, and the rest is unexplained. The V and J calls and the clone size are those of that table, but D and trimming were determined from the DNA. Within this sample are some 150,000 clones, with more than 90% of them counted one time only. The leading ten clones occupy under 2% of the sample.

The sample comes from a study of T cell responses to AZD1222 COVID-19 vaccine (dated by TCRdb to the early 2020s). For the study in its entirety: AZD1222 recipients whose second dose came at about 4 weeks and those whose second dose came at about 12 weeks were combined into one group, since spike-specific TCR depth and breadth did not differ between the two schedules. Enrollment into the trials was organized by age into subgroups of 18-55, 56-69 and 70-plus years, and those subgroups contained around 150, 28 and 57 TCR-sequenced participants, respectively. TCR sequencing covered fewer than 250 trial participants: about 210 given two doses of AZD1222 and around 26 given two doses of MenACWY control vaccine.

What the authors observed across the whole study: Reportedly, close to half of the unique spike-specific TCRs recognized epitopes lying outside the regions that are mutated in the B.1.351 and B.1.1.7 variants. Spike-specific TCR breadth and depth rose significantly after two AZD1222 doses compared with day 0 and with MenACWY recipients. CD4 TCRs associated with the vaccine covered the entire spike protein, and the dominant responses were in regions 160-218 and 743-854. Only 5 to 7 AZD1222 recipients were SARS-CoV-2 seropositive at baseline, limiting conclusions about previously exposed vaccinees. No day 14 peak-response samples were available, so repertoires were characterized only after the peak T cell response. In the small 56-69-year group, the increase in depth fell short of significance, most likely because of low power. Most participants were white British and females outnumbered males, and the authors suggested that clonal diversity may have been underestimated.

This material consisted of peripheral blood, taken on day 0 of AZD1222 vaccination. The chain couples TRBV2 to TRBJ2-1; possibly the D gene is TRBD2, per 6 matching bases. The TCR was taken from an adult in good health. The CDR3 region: CASLMAGLDNEQFF. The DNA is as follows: TGTGCCAGTTTGATGGCGGGACTTGACAATGAGCAGTTCTTC.